This TCR beta chain derives from a study of cytomegalovirus exposure and HLA in healthy donors. With 60 Vbeta and 13 Jbeta primers, the PCR was carried out. The data were produced by immunoSEQ multiplex PCR, yet TCRdb's version contains in-frame clones alone and is incomplete. Its listing shows approximately 140,000 clones. Sequencing input: PBMCs. The sequence was obtained from a woman aged 50 to 65 in good health and CMV-seronegative.

The CDR3 is CASTGQGYTEAFF. As DNA, the CDR3 is TGTGCCAGCACGGGACAGGGGTACACTGAAGCTTTCTTT. This rearrangement joins TRBV2 to TRBJ1-1; 10 nucleotides match TRBD1. Germline V gene lookup returns CDR1 SNHLY and CDR2 FYNNEI. The J segment lost 3 bases and the V segment lost 7 bases, leaving 2 bases of the junction unmatched. The CDR3 has 13 residues.